The clone carrying this T cell receptor (beta chain) was recorded a few times. Its target is not known. The entry originates in a study of vaccination and CD4 T cells after COVID-19. For the study at large: All convalescent patients were nasal swab PCR positive for SARS-CoV-2; nine had mild and one severe disease. Culture controls were given either a CEFX pool, an HIV-1 Nef pool, or no peptide. The authors exposed cells to overlapping spike peptides derived from SARS-CoV-2, HCoV-NL63, HCoV-OC43 and HCoV-229E.

Treatment indicated: approximately nine-day PBMC culture with coronavirus spike peptide pools or control peptides (ViraFEST assay). V dropped 2 bases and J dropped 8; count of bases not matched to a gene: 12. From germline, CDR1 is MDHEN and CDR2 SYDVKM. The CDR3 totals 16 residues. Oncomine TCR Beta short-read sequencing was applied to DNA from cultured CD4+ T cells. Genomic DNA was taken out of cultured CD4+ T cells by extraction. TCRdb ran MiXCR on the PCR reads and lists one entry per CDR3 protein. The sample lists around 12,000 distinct CDR3 sequences; around 48% were seen once. Sequenced: CD4+ T cells from blood, cultured in vitro. This chain uses TRBV28 with TRBJ1-5; 7 positions agree with TRBD1. This clonotype originated in a human donor who had recovered from COVID-19. Here the CDR3 reads CASSLRRQGLGKPQHF. The CDR3 DNA reads as TGTGCCAGCAGTTTACGTAGACAGGGTCTTGGAAAGCCCCAGCATTTT.